This T cell receptor beta chain is from a study of blood T cell repertoires in COVID-19. The wider study: Italy, Spain and the United States were the sources of the convalescent and acute COVID-19 samples. Sample material is recorded as cDNA or gDNA derived from T cells, B-cell-depleted T cells, or PBMCs.

Using immunoSEQ multiplex PCR, the repertoire was profiled, and TCRdb retains in-frame clones only, with some absent. The sample consists of about 380,000 clones, 70% to 85% of them appearing once. This clone was seen a few times. CDR1 and CDR2 from the germline V gene are SGHRS and YFSETQ. V lost 0 bases and J lost 0, with 12 bases in between. The CDR3 is 16 amino acids. The sequencing input was peripheral blood. The receptor was isolated from a human donor with acute or convalescent COVID-19. The donor label of this sample is uncertain. The gene calls are TRBV5-1 and TRBJ1-2; perhaps TRBD1 as D (6 bases). CDR3 residues: CASSLGPGAANYGYTF. CDR3 nucleotide sequence: TGCGCCAGCAGCTTGGGCCCAGGGGCAGCTAACTATGGCTACACCTTC.